A single sample gave rise to the 17 T cell receptor beta chains below, sequenced in a study of shared clonotypes between healthy human individuals. Assay used: immunoSEQ multiplex PCR; TCRdb lists only in-frame clones, some missing. In the table there are over a million clones, 65% to 75% of which are singletons. What was sequenced was memory CD4+ T cells sorted from blood. Subset denoted: CD45RA-negative fraction. Receptors were obtained from a man between 18 and 35 years old in good health.

This chain connects TRBV2 to TRBJ1-6; D gene ambiguous. Trimming took 8 bases from V and 1 from J, leaving 9 bases between them. This CDR3 contains 14 residues. The germline CDR1 and CDR2 sequences are SNHLY and FYNNEI. CDR3 sequence (DNA): TGTGCCAGCCTGGGAGAATCCTATAATTCACCCCTCCACTTT. Translated, it gives CASLGESYNSPLHF.

This chain joins TRBV9 and TRBJ1-1; weak D call: TRBD1 (5 bases). The germline V and J ends were trimmed by 3 bases and 1 base, with 10 bases remaining between them. From germline, CDR1 is SGDLS and CDR2 YYNGEE. The CDR3 length is 14 residues. The CDR3 sequence: CASSALQGNTEAFF. In nucleotides, the CDR3 is TGTGCCAGCAGCGCCCTCCAGGGGAACACTGAAGCTTTCTTT.

The chain links TRBV5-6 to TRBJ2-5; unclear D gene. In germline, CDR1 is SGHDT, CDR2 YYEEEE. V was pared by 2 bases and J by 2 bases, with 10 bases between. This CDR3 region has 14 residues. As DNA, the CDR3 is TGTGCCAGCAGCTTTCTACAGATACAAGAGACCCAGTACTTC. This encodes CASSFLQIQETQYF.

CDR3 loop: CASSQGPGYEQYF. In DNA, the CDR3 is TGCGCCAGCAGCCAAGGCCCCGGTTACGAGCAGTACTTC. This chain uses TRBV4-3 with TRBJ2-7; D unclear. This CDR3 is built from 13 residues. Trimming removed 1 base from V and 4 bases from J, with 8 bases in between. From germline, CDR1 is LGHNA and CDR2 YSLEER.

This chain connects TRBV7-2 to TRBJ1-5; D unresolved. The CDR3 is 13 amino acids. In germline, CDR1 is SGHTA, CDR2 FQGNSA. V was pared by 1 base and J by 4 bases, with 5 bases between. CDR3 nucleotides: TGTGCCAGCAGCTTAGGCCTGAATCAGCCCCAGCATTTT. Its protein product is CASSLGLNQPQHF.

This clone was picked up a small number of times. CDR3 residues: CASSMSSAGEGPYEQYF. DNA of the CDR3: TGTGCCAGTAGTATGTCCTCAGCAGGGGAAGGGCCCTACGAGCAGTACTTC. The chain uses TRBV19 and TRBJ2-7; D possibly corresponds to TRBD1 (6 bases). The germline V gene has CDR1 LNHDA and CDR2 SQIVND (reference sequence). The CDR3 sequence is 17 residues long. With 3 bases removed from V and 2 bases from J, the gap between germline ends came to 20 bases.

CDR3 in DNA: TGTGCCAGCAGTTTATGGGGGCGGGTAGGCGAGAGGGGTGAGACCCAGTACTTC. This gives the protein CASSLWGRVGERGETQYF. The genes are TRBV28 and TRBJ2-5; either TRBD1 or TRBD2 may supply D (5 bases each). Germline values: CDR1 MDHEN, CDR2 SYDVKM. V was cut by 0 bases and J by 5 bases, with 22 bases left in between. The CDR3 has 18 residues.

The V and J genes are TRBV6-5 and TRBJ1-2, with D hard to call. Germline CDR1 and CDR2: MNHEY and SVGAGI. The V gene lost 2 bases and the J gene lost 2 bases, with 9 bases spanning the gap. The CDR3 runs to 14 residues. The CDR3 region is CASSYRENNYGYTF. The CDR3 DNA is TGTGCCAGCAGTTACAGGGAGAACAACTATGGCTACACCTTC.

This clone was seen once. The chain employs TRBV10-1 and TRBJ2-1; TRBD1 aligns across 8 bases. CDR1 WNHNN and CDR2 SYGVQD come from the germline V gene (reference sequence). This CDR3 is built from 15 residues. After removal of 6 bases from V and 0 bases from J, the junction contained 4 bases not matched to a gene. This CDR3 reads CASSHGQGSYNEQFF. The CDR3 DNA is TGCGCCAGCAGCCACGGACAGGGCTCCTACAATGAGCAGTTCTTC.

The chain combines TRBV11-2 with TRBJ2-7, with 8 bases that match TRBD2. This CDR3 region has 15 residues. After removal of 3 bases from V and 1 base from J, the junction contained 5 bases not matched to a gene. CDR1 and CDR2 (germline): SGHAT, FQNNGV. CDR3 bases: TGTGCCAGCAGCTTTAGCGGGGCGGGATCCTACGAGCAGTACTTC. Residues: CASSFSGAGSYEQYF.

V usage is TRBV28 and J usage is TRBJ1-6; D might be TRBD1 (5 bases). The CDR3 covers 14 residues. Per germline, CDR1 MDHEN and CDR2 SYDVKM. Trimming removed 8 bases at V and 10 bases at J, with 18 bases between. The chain's CDR3 is CASSIRRGGSPLHF. CDR3 bases: TGTGCCAGCTCCATAAGGAGGGGAGGCTCACCCCTCCACTTT.

The chain has TRBV4-2 and TRBJ2-5, with 7 positions matching TRBD2. V dropped 0 bases and J dropped 4; count of bases not matched to a gene: 8. CDR1 LGHNA and CDR2 YNFKEQ come from the germline V gene. This CDR3 has 16 amino acids. CDR3 residues: CASSQDGEGRGETQYF. CDR3 DNA sequence: TGTGCCAGCAGCCAAGATGGGGAGGGGCGCGGAGAGACCCAGTACTTC.

J is TRBJ1-5 and V is TRBV5-1; D is undetermined. With 2 bases removed from V and 0 bases from J, the gap between germline ends came to 12 bases. The CDR3 has 16 residues. Per germline, CDR1 SGHRS and CDR2 YFSETQ. In DNA, the CDR3 is TGCGCCAGCAGCTTTAGAGGGCTTCATAGCAATCAGCCCCAGCATTTT. Its protein is CASSFRGLHSNQPQHF.

A single count supports this clone. This chain links TRBV2 with TRBJ1-5, with D perhaps matching TRBD1 (6 bases). The CDR3 extends over 16 amino acids. The ends were cut back, 4 bases at V and 10 bases at J, with 23 bases in the middle. CDR1 and CDR2 (germline): SNHLY, FYNNEI. CDR3 sequence (DNA): TGTGCCAGCAGTGCAACTTTTGTGGGTCAGGGGAGACCCCAGCATTTT. Translating it yields CASSATFVGQGRPQHF.

The chain has TRBV19 and TRBJ2-1; 7 nucleotides line up with TRBD2. J gave up 10 bases and V 4 bases, and 13 bases lay outside the gene matches. The CDR3 is made up of 15 amino acids. Per the germline V gene, CDR1 is LNHDA and CDR2 is SQIVND (reference sequence). The DNA of the CDR3 is TGTGCCAGTAGTAATGCGGGAGAAGTACTGGGAGAGCAGTTCTTC. Translation: CASSNAGEVLGEQFF.

This chain uses TRBV5-4 with TRBJ1-2; D is unresolved. Trimming took 5 bases from V and 1 from J, leaving 12 bases between them. Germline V gene lookup returns CDR1 SGHNT and CDR2 YYREEE (reference sequence). This CDR3 is built from 14 residues. Here the CDR3 reads CASSSDWGNYGYTF. CDR3 DNA sequence: TGTGCCAGCAGTTCTGACTGGGGTAACTATGGCTACACCTTC.

The V and J genes are TRBV7-3 and TRBJ2-7; 8 bases fit TRBD2. After removal of 5 bases from V and 2 bases from J, the junction contained 8 bases not matched to a gene. This CDR3 comprises 15 residues. Germline CDR1 reads SGHTA; CDR2 reads FQGTGA. The chain's CDR3 is CASSLTSGTTYEQYF. In nucleotides, the CDR3 is TGTGCCAGCAGCCTTACTAGCGGAACTACCTACGAGCAGTACTTC.